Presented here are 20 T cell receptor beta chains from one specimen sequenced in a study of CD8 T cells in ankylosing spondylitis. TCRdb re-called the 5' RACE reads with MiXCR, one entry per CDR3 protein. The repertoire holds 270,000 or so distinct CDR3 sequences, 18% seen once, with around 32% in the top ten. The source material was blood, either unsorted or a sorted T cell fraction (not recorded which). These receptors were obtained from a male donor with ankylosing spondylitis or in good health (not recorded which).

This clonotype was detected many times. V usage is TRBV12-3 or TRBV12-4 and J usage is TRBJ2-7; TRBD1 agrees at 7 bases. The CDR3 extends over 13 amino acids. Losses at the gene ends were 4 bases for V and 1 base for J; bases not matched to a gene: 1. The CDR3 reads CASSWDRSYEQYF. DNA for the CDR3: TGTGCCAGCAGTTGGGACAGATCCTACGAGCAGTACTTC.

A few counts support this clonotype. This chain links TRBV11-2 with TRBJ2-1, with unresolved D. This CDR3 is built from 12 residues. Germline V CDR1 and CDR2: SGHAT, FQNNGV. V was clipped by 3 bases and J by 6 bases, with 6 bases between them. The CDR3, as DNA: TGTGCCAGCAGCTTTAAGGTCAATGAGCAGTTCTTC. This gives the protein CASSFKVNEQFF.

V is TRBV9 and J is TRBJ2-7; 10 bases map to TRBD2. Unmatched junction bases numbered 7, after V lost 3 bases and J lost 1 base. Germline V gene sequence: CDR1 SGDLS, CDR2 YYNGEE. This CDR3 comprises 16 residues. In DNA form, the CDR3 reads TGTGCCAGCAGCGAAGCTAGCGGGAGTGGTTCCTACGAGCAGTACTTC. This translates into CASSEASGSGSYEQYF. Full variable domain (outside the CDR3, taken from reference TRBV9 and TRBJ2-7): DSGVTQTPKHLITATGQRVTLRCSPRSGDLSVYWYQQSLDQGLQFLIQYYNGEERAKGNILERFSAQQFPDLHSELNLSSLELGDSALYFCASSEASGSGSYEQYFGPGTRLTVT.

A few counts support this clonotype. CDR3 in amino acids: CSARDQGELFF. The CDR3 DNA sequence: TGCAGTGCTAGAGACCAGGGGGAACTGTTTTTT. The gene calls are TRBV20-1 and TRBJ1-4; 7 positions agree with TRBD1. V lost 0 bases and J lost 12; bases outside the gene matches: 1. The CDR3 sequence is 11 residues long. From germline, CDR1 is DFQATT and CDR2 SNEGSKA (reference sequence).

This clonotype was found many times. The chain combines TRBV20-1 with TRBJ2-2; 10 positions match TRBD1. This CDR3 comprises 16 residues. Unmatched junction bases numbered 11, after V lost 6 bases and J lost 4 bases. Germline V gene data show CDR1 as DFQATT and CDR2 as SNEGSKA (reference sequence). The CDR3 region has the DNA TGCAGTGCGCACCACCGGGACAGGGGAATCACCGGGGAGCTGTTTTTT. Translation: CSAHHRDRGITGELFF.

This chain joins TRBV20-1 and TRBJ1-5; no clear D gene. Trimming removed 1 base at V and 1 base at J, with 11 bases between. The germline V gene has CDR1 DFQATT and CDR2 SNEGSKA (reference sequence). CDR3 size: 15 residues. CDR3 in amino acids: CSARVRDNSNQPQHF. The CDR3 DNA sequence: TGCAGTGCTAGAGTTCGGGATAACAGCAATCAGCCCCAGCATTTT.

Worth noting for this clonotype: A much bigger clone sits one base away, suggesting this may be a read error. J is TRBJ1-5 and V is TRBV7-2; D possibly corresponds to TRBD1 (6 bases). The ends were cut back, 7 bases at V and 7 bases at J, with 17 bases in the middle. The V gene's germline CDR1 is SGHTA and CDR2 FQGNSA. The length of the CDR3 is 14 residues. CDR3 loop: CASTKGTRGQPQHF. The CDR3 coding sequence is TGTGCCAGCACCAAGGGGACACGGGGGCAGCCCCAGCATTTT.

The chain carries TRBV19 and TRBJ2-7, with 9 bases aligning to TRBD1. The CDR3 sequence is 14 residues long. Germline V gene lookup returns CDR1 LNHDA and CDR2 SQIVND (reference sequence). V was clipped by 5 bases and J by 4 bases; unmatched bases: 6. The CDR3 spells CASSDRDRVYEQYF. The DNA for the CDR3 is TGTGCCAGTAGTGACCGGGACAGGGTGTACGAGCAGTACTTC.

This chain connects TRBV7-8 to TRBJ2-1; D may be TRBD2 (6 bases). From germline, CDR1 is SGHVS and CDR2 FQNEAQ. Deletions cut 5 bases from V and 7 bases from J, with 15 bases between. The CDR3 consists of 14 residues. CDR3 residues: CASSPGEGWNEQFF. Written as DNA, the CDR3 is TGTGCCAGCAGCCCGGGAGAGGGGTGGAATGAGCAGTTCTTC.

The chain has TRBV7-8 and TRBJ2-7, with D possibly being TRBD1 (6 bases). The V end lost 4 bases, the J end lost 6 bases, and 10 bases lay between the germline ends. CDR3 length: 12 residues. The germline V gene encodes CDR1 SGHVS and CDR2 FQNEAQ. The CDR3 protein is CASSSLGGEQYF. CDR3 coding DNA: TGTGCCAGCAGCTCCCTAGGGGGCGAGCAGTACTTC.

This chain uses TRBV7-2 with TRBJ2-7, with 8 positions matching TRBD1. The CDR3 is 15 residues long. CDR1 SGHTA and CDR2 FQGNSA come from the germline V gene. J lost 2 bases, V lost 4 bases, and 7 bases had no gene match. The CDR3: CASSSGQGGPYEQYF. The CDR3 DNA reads TGTGCCAGCAGCTCAGGACAGGGCGGACCCTACGAGCAGTACTTC.

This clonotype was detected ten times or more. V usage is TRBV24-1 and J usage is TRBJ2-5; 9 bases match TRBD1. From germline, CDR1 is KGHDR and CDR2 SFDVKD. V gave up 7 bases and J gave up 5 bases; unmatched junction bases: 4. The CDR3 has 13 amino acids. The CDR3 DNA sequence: TGTGCCACCAGGGACAGGGGCGATGAGACCCAGTACTTC. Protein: CATRDRGDETQYF.

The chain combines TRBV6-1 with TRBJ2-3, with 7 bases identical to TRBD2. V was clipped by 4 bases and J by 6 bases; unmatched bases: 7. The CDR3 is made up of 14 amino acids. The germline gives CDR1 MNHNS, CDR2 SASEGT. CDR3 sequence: CASSGGSLTDTQYF. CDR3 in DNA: TGTGCCAGCAGTGGCGGGAGTTTGACGGATACGCAGTATTTT.

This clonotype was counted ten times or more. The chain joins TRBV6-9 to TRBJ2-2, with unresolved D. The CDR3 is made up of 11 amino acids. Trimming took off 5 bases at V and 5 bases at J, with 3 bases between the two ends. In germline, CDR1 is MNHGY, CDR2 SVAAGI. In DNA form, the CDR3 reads TGTGCCAGCAGTGGGACCGGGGAGCTGTTTTTT. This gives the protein CASSGTGELFF.

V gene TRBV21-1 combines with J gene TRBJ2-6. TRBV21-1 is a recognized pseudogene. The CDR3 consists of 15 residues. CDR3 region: CASYQRALRANVLTF. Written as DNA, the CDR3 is TGTGCCAGCTATCAGAGGGCTCTGAGGGCCAACGTCCTGACTTTC.

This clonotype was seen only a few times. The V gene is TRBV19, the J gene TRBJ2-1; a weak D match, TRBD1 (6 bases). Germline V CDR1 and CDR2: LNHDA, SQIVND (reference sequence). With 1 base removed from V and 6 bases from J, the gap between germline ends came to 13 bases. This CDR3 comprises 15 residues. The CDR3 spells CASSIGGTTFNEQFF. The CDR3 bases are TGTGCCAGTAGTATAGGGGGGACAACCTTCAATGAGCAGTTCTTC.

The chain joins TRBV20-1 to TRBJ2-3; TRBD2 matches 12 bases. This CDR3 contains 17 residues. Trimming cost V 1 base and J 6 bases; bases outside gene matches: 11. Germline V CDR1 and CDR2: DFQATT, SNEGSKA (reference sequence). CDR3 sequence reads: CSARAYLAGGVRDTQYF. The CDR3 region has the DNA TGCAGTGCTAGAGCGTACCTAGCGGGAGGGGTTCGCGATACGCAGTATTTT.

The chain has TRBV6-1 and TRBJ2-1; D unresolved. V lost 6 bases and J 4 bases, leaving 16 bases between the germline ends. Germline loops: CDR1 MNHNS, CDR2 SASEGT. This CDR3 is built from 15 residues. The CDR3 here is CASRDNPSHYNEQFF. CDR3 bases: TGTGCCAGCAGAGACAACCCGTCCCATTACAATGAGCAGTTCTTC.

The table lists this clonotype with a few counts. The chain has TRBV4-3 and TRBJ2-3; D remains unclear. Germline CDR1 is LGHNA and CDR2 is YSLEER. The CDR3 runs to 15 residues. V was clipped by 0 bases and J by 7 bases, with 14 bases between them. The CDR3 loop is CASSQDRPGSNTQYF. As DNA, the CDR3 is TGCGCCAGCAGCCAAGATCGCCCTGGTAGCAATACGCAGTATTTT.

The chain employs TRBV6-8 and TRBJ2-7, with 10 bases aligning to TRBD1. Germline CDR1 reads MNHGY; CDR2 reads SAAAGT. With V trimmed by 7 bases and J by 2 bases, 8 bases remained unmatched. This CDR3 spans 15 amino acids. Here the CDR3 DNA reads TGTGCCAGCACAACCAGAGGACAGGGGGCCTACGAGCAGTACTTC. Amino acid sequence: CASTTRGQGAYEQYF.